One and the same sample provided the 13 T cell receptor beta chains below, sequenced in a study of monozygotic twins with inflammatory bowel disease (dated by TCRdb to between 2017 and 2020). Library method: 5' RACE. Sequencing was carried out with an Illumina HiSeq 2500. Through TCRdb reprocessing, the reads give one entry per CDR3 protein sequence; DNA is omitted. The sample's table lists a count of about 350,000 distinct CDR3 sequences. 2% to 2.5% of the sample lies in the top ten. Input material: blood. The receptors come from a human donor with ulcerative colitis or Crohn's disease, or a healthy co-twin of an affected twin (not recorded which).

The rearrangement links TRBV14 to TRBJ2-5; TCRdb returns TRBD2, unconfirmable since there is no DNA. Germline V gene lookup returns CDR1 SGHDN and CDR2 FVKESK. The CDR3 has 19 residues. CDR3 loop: CASSPNRVLAGEVGETQYF.

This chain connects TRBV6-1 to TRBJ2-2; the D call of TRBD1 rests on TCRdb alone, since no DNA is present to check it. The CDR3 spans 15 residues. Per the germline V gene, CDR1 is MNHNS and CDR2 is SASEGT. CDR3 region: CASSPPGTGPGELFF.

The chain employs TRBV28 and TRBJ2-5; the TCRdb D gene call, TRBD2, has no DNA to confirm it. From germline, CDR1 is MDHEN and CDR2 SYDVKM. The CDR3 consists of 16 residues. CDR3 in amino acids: CASSFELAGLRETQYF.

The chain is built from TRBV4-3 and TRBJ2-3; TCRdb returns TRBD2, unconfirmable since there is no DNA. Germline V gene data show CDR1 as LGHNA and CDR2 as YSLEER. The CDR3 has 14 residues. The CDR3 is CASSQELAADTQYF.

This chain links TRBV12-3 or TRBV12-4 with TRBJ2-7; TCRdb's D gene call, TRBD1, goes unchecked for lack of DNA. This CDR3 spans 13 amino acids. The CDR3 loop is CASSSQGRYEQYF.

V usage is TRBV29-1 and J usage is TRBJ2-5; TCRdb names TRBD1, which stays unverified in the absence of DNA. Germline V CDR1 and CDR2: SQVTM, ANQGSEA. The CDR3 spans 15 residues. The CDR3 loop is CSVEVFTTRMETQYF. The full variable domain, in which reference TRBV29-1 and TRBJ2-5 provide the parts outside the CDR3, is SAVISQKPSRDICQRGTSLTIQCQVDSQVTMMFWYRQQPGQSLTLIATANQGSEATYESGFVIDKFPISRPNLTFSTLTVSNMSPEDSSIYLCSVEVFTTRMETQYFGPGTRLLVL.

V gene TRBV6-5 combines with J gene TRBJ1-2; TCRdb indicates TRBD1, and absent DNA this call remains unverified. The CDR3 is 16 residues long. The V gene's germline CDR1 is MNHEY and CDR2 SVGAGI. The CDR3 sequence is CASSYSIWGGNYGYTF.

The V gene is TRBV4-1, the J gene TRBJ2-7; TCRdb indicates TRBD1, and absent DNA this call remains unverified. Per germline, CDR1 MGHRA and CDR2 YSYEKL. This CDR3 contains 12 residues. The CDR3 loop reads CASLGGSNEQYF.

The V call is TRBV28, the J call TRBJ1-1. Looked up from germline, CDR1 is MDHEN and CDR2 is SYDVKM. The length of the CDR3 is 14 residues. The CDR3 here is CASSPATRLTEALF.

The CDR3 here is CATSDQRQGYYEQYF. V usage is TRBV24-1 and J usage is TRBJ2-7. The CDR3 extends over 15 amino acids. Germline CDR1 is KGHDR and CDR2 is SFDVKD.

CDR3 region: CASSWGDATYEQYF. This chain joins TRBV5-1 and TRBJ2-7; the D call from TCRdb, TRBD1, cannot be confirmed without DNA. The CDR3 has 14 residues. Germline CDR1 and CDR2: SGHRS and YFSETQ.

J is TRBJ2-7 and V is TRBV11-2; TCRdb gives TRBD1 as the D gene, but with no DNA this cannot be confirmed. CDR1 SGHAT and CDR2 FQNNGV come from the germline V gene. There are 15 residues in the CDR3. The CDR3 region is CASSRIQGSDYEQYF. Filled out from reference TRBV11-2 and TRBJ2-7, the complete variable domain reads EAGVAQSPRYKIIEKRQSVAFWCNPISGHATLYWYQQILGQGPKLLIQFQNNGVVDDSQLPKDRFSAERLKGVDSTLKIQPAKLEDSAVYLCASSRIQGSDYEQYFGPGTRLTVT.

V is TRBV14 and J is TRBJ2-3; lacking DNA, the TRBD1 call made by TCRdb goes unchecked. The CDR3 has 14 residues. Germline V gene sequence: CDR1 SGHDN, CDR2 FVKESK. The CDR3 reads CASSRDWATDTQYF.